These 19 T cell receptor beta chains came from one sample sequenced in a study of tumor-infiltrating lymphocytes in primary liver carcinoma. Researchers generated TCR beta cDNA from around 0.55 ug of total RNA, relying on a constant-region primer. Libraries of TCR beta came from three nested multiplex PCR rounds with slightly modified ARM-PCR. Investigators reported that the first two PCR rounds, at 10 cycles each, used TRBV1-TRBV30 forward primers with a C-beta reverse primer. MiXCR, applied by TCRdb to the multiplex PCR reads, yields one record per CDR3 protein. The table has 320,000 or so distinct CDR3 sequences, 65% seen once; the top ten hold about 8.4%. Unsorted whole blood yielded the blood RNA, and germline DNA was also extracted. The sequencing sample was made of peripheral blood. All receptors derive from a man in his forties with primary liver carcinoma and hepatitis B virus infection.

On this clonotype: This may arise from a read error, as a much more abundant clone is one base away. The V and J genes are TRBV12-3 or TRBV12-4 and TRBJ2-7; 12 nucleotides align to TRBD1. The J segment lost 8 bases and the V segment lost 7 bases, leaving 9 bases of the junction unmatched. This CDR3 is 14 amino acids long. CDR3 protein: CASKPGQGASKQYF. The CDR3 coding sequence is TGTGCCAGCAAACCGGGACAGGGGGCCTCCAAGCAGTACTTC.

Regarding this clonotype: The junction shows a germline mismatch at one end, possibly a read error. The chain joins TRBV7-9 to TRBJ2-5, with 10 positions matching TRBD2. This CDR3 is built from 14 residues. Germline V lookup: CDR1 SEHNR, CDR2 FQNEAQ (reference sequence). In DNA form, the CDR3 reads TGTACCAGCAGCCTAGGACTAGCGGTAGAGACCCAGTACTTC. It yields the protein CTSSLGLAVETQYF.

The rearrangement uses TRBV28 and TRBJ2-1; tentative D call: TRBD2 (5 bases). With 7 bases removed from V and 12 bases from J, the gap between germline ends came to 19 bases. This CDR3 is built from 13 residues. The germline V gene encodes CDR1 MDHEN and CDR2 SYDVKM. The chain's CDR3 is CASTSSFPEGQFF. For the CDR3, the DNA is TGTGCCAGCACTTCTTCTTTTCCCGAGGGGCAGTTCTTC.

This clonotype was seen a few times. J is TRBJ2-7 and V is TRBV5-5, with 8 bases that match TRBD1. Germline-derived CDR1 and CDR2 are SGHKS and YYEKEE (reference sequence). V was pared by 3 bases and J by 5 bases, with 7 bases of the junction left unmatched. The CDR3 has 14 residues. CDR3 bases: TGTGCCAGCAGCTCGACAGGGGTGAAAGACGAGCAGTACTTC. This gives the protein CASSSTGVKDEQYF. Together with reference TRBV5-5 and TRBJ2-7, the CDR3 gives the full variable domain: DAGVTQSPTHLIKTRGQQVTLRCSPISGHKSVSWYQQVLGQGPQFIFQYYEKEERGRGNFPDRFSARQFPNYSSELNVNALLLGDSALYLCASSSTGVKDEQYFGPGTRLTVT.

V is TRBV29-1 and J is TRBJ1-3; unclear D gene. Germline V gives CDR1 SQVTM, CDR2 ANQGSEA. The V end was cut by 3 bases, the J end by 3 bases, with 15 bases between. This CDR3 has 15 residues. CDR3 nucleotide sequence: TGCAGCGTTGATACGGGCTCTCTGGGTGGAAACACCATATATTTT. Amino acid sequence: CSVDTGSLGGNTIYF.

This chain links TRBV30 with TRBJ2-1; D gene uncertain. The CDR3 totals 15 residues. Germline loops: CDR1 GTSNPN, CDR2 SVGIG (reference sequence). Trimming shortened V by 0 bases and J by 2 bases, and 11 bases separated the two germline ends. CDR3 sequence: CAWSVQGGTYNEQFF. The CDR3 nucleotides read TGTGCCTGGAGTGTACAAGGCGGAACCTACAATGAGCAGTTCTTC.

Worth noting for this clonotype: Relative to the germline gene, one junction end is altered; a read error may explain this. In DNA form, the CDR3 reads TGCGCTAGCAGCCCGGGACCCACCAATGAGCAGTTCTTC. Translating it yields CASSPGPTNEQFF. This chain uses TRBV5-1 with TRBJ2-1; D may match TRBD1 or TRBD2 (5 bases each). CDR1 and CDR2 (germline): SGHRS, YFSETQ. The CDR3 loop spans 13 amino acids.

Note on this clonotype: With a much larger clone just one base away, this may be a read error. J is TRBJ1-3 and V is TRBV6-6; no clear D gene. From germline, CDR1 is MNHNY and CDR2 SVGAGI (reference sequence). V was cut by 2 bases and J by 0 bases, with 14 bases left in between. This CDR3 region has 17 residues. The CDR3 bases are TGTGCCAGCAGTTACGTCGTTACGGCACTCTCTGGAAACACCATATATTTT. Translated: CASSYVVTALSGNTIYF.

This clonotype was counted ten times or more. V usage is TRBV29-1 and J usage is TRBJ2-4, with 8 positions matching TRBD2. V trimming: 4 bases; J trimming: 2 bases; junction bases outside the gene matches: 4. CDR3 length: 14 residues. Per germline, CDR1 SQVTM and CDR2 ANQGSEA. CDR3 nucleotides: TGCAGCGTTGTGTCGGGAGGGACCAAAAACATTCAGTACTTC. Its translation: CSVVSGGTKNIQYF.

The rearrangement uses TRBV28 and TRBJ2-2, with 15 bases matching TRBD2. Germline CDR1 and CDR2: MDHEN and SYDVKM. After removal of 6 bases from V and 3 bases from J, the junction contained 5 bases not matched to a gene. CDR3 length: 17 amino acids. The CDR3, as DNA: TGTGCCAGCAGATCTGGACTAGCGGGAGGGGACACCGGGGAGCTGTTTTTT. Translation gives CASRSGLAGGDTGELFF.

This clonotype appeared once. A much larger clone differs from this one at a single base, so this may be a read error. The V gene is TRBV6-2 or TRBV6-3, the J gene TRBJ2-3; D not certain. CDR3 length: 15 amino acids. Germline assignment: CDR1 MNHEY and CDR2 SVGEGT. CDR3 sequence (DNA): TGTGCCACCAGTTCTAACCGGGCGGCGACAGATACGCAGTATTTT. Encoded protein: CATSSNRAATDTQYF.

This rearrangement joins TRBV5-1 to TRBJ2-1, with D possibly TRBD2 on 7 matching bases. The germline CDR1 and CDR2 sequences are SGHRS and YFSETQ. CDR3 size: 18 residues. The V gene lost 0 bases and the J gene lost 3 bases, with 19 bases spanning the gap. DNA of the CDR3: TGCGCCAGCAGCTTGGCACCAGGGGCTAGCGGAGACTACAATGAGCAGTTCTTC. Translated: CASSLAPGASGDYNEQFF.

Comment on this clonotype: The missing conserved phenylalanine or tryptophan at the end of this CDR3 makes a read error likely. The genes are TRBV10-3 and TRBJ2-7, with 10 bases that match TRBD1. The J segment lost 4 bases and the V segment lost 3 bases, leaving 9 bases of the junction unmatched. Germline assignment: CDR1 ENHRY and CDR2 SYGVKD. The CDR3 covers 16 residues. The CDR3 is CAISDPGTGDGYEQYL. The CDR3, as DNA: TGTGCCATCAGTGACCCCGGGACAGGGGACGGTTACGAGCAGTACTTA.

This clonotype was picked up one time. At one of its ends the junction is not consistent with the germline gene, which may arise from a read error. The V call is TRBV10-2, the J call TRBJ2-1; D remains unclear. The CDR3 has 15 amino acids. Germline V gene sequence: CDR1 WSHSY, CDR2 SAAADI. Written as DNA, the CDR3 is TGCTCCAGCAGTGAGTCGATGGATGTCTACAATGAGCAGTTCTTC. This gives the protein CSSSESMDVYNEQFF.

This clonotype was seen only a few times. Its ends do not fully match the called genes, so a read error is possible. The V and J genes are TRBV11-2 and TRBJ2-7, with 8 bases matching TRBD1. The CDR3 runs to 15 residues. Per germline, CDR1 SGHAT and CDR2 FQNNGV. In nucleotides, the CDR3 is TGTGCCAGCGGCCCGAGACAGGGGCCGACCTACGAGCAGTATTTC. This gives the protein CASGPRQGPTYEQYF.

About this clonotype: A junction end diverges from the germline sequence, so it may reflect a read error. Here the CDR3 reads CASSSTPSGGSYEQYF. CDR3 bases: TGTGCCAGCAGCTCCACACCTAGCGGGGGCTCCTATGAGCAGTACTTC. The chain is built from TRBV7-8 and TRBJ2-7; 10 bases map to TRBD2. Looked up from germline, CDR1 is SGHVS and CDR2 is FQNEAQ. The CDR3 covers 16 residues.

A remark on this clonotype: Mismatch with germline at one junction end may stem from a read error. The chain joins TRBV4-2 to TRBJ2-3; no firm D call. Germline CDR1 is LGHNA and CDR2 is YNFKEQ. This CDR3 has 15 amino acids. The CDR3 protein is CASSQASVSADTQYF. DNA of the CDR3: TGTGCTAGCAGCCAAGCCAGCGTCAGCGCAGATACGCAGTATTTT.

As regards this clonotype: This could be a read error, since a much larger clone is one nucleotide away. This sequence joins TRBV7-9 and TRBJ1-5; D is perhaps TRBD1 (5 bases). This CDR3 comprises 14 residues. Germline CDR1 SEHNR, CDR2 FQNEAQ (reference sequence). CDR3 protein: CASSDTRDYNPQRF. In nucleotides, the CDR3 is TGTGCCAGCAGCGACACACGGGACTATAATCCCCAGCGTTTT.

For this clonotype: Possible read error: a much larger clone is one base away. The CDR3 region is CVTGDSYEQYF. The CDR3 DNA reads TGCGTCACTGGGGACAGCTACGAGCAGTACTTC. The V and J genes are TRBV10-2 and TRBJ2-7; 7 bases agree with TRBD1. This CDR3 contains 11 residues. Germline values: CDR1 WSHSY, CDR2 SAAADI.